The 6 T cell receptor beta chains below were found in one sample sequenced in a study of OX40 agonist ivuxolimab in advanced cancers. Here immunoSEQ multiplex PCR was the method, and the copy in TCRdb shows in-frame clones only, minus some. This repertoire shows roughly 42,000 clones, approximately 86% found once; its top ten account for around 10%. Here the sequenced sample was CD4+ or CD8+ T cells sorted from blood, taken in a trial of the OX40 agonist ivuxolimab. The receptors come from an adult with an advanced solid tumor such as melanoma, head and neck, liver or kidney cancer.

The count of this clone is one. V gene TRBV6-6 combines with J gene TRBJ1-1; no clear D gene. This CDR3 has 13 residues. The germline V and J ends were trimmed by 6 bases and 13 bases, with 21 bases remaining between them. CDR1 is MNHNY and CDR2 is SVGAGI in the germline V gene (reference sequence). CDR3 loop: CASSPAVGAYDFF. Written as DNA, the CDR3 is TGTGCCAGCAGCCCCGCCGTCGGTGCATATGATTTCTTT.

This chain links TRBV5-6 with TRBJ2-7; tentatively, D is TRBD1 or TRBD2 (6 bases each). Germline CDR1 is SGHDT and CDR2 is YYEEEE. The CDR3 sequence is 15 residues long. Between the trimmed V and J ends, which lost 4 bases and 2 bases, there was a span of 16 bases. For the CDR3, the DNA is TGTGCCAGCAGCGGGGGGTGGCAGGGGCCCTACGAGCAGTACTTC. Translating it yields CASSGGWQGPYEQYF.

This CDR3 is CASSEGLAVYNEQFF. Written as DNA, the CDR3 is TGTGCCAGCAGTGAAGGGCTAGCGGTCTACAATGAGCAGTTCTTC. J is TRBJ2-1 and V is TRBV2; 7 bases are shared with TRBD2. The CDR3 loop spans 15 amino acids. In germline, CDR1 is SNHLY, CDR2 FYNNEI. Germline trimming cut 1 base from V and 3 bases from J; bases unmatched to any gene: 3.

This chain uses TRBV27 with TRBJ2-1; no firm D call. Germline CDR1 MNHEY, CDR2 SMNVEV (reference sequence). Trimming pared 2 bases from V and 4 bases from J, leaving 9 bases between. CDR3 length: 14 residues. The CDR3 sequence is CASSLGRVYNEQFF. The CDR3, as DNA: TGTGCCAGCAGTTTAGGCCGAGTTTACAATGAGCAGTTCTTC.

The chain couples TRBV6-4 to TRBJ2-7; D tentatively reads TRBD1 or TRBD2 (5 bases each). V was trimmed by 5 bases and J by 3 bases, leaving 11 bases between them. The CDR3 is 13 amino acids. Germline CDR1 reads MRHNA; CDR2 reads SNTAGT. CDR3 in DNA: TGTGCCAGCAGTAAGGGACCGAGCTACGAGCAGTACTTC. The encoded protein is CASSKGPSYEQYF.

The chain has TRBV2 and TRBJ2-1, with a tentative D call TRBD2 (6 bases). The CDR3 consists of 12 residues. In germline, CDR1 is SNHLY, CDR2 FYNNEI. The V and J ends lost 6 bases and 9 bases respectively, with 12 bases between them. The DNA for the CDR3 is TGTGCCAGCAGGCCGGGGGAGATTGAGCAGTTCTTC. Translated, it gives CASRPGEIEQFF.